One and the same sample provided the 8 T cell receptor beta chains below, sequenced in a study of T cell responses to AZD1222 COVID-19 vaccine. The method was immunoSEQ multiplex PCR; TCRdb's version includes in-frame clones alone and lacks a portion of them. This sample carries 150,000 to 200,000 clones, 85% to 90% of them seen once, and the ten largest clones take 3.5% to 5.5%. This specimen was peripheral blood, taken 28 days after the second dose of the MenACWY control vaccine. These receptors all come from an adult who received the MenACWY meningococcal vaccine as a control.

This clone was observed once. The chain uses TRBV5-4 and TRBJ2-7; D is tentatively TRBD1 or TRBD2 (6 bases each). The CDR3 has 14 amino acids. In germline, CDR1 is SGHNT, CDR2 YYREEE (reference sequence). V lost 9 bases to trimming and J lost 0 bases, with 16 bases between them. As DNA, the CDR3 is TGTGCCACCCAAATAGGGGGGAGCTCCTACGAGCAGTACTTC. Translating gives CATQIGGSSYEQYF.

This chain links TRBV5-1 with TRBJ2-7, with 10 bases fitting TRBD1. Germline V gene lookup returns CDR1 SGHRS and CDR2 YFSETQ. The length of the CDR3 is 15 residues. V lost 8 bases to trimming and J lost 2 bases; unmatched junction nucleotides: 10. In DNA form, the CDR3 reads TGCGCCAGTCGGACGTCGGGACAGGGGACCTACGAGCAGTACTTC. The encoded protein is CASRTSGQGTYEQYF.

V usage is TRBV28 and J usage is TRBJ2-2; D remains ambiguous. The CDR3 has 15 residues. The V end was cut by 6 bases, the J end by 5 bases, with 16 bases between. The germline V gene encodes CDR1 MDHEN and CDR2 SYDVKM. CDR3 DNA sequence: TGTGCCAGCAGCCGTCAGATCTTGAAGACCGGGGAGCTGTTTTTT. Its translation: CASSRQILKTGELFF.

V gene TRBV28 combines with J gene TRBJ1-6; possibly TRBD1 for D (6 bases). The CDR3 extends over 14 amino acids. With 6 bases removed from V and 8 bases from J, the gap between germline ends came to 14 bases. Germline V gene sequence: CDR1 MDHEN, CDR2 SYDVKM. CDR3 nucleotide sequence: TGTGCCAGCAGGTCCTACAGGGTTGATTCACCCCTCCACTTT. Translation: CASRSYRVDSPLHF.

The gene calls are TRBV18 and TRBJ2-2; the match to TRBD2 covers 10 bases. The CDR3 covers 18 residues. V shed 1 base, J shed 2 bases, and the junction held 7 bases outside the gene matches. Germline lookup yields CDR1 KGHSH and CDR2 LQKENI. The CDR3 DNA reads TGTGCCAGCTCACCACGGAGCAGACTAGCGGGCAACACCGGGGAGCTGTTTTTT. Residues: CASSPRSRLAGNTGELFF.

The chain carries TRBV7-3 and TRBJ2-7; D is unclear. Germline values: CDR1 SGHTA, CDR2 FQGTGA. V was cut by 2 bases and J by 3 bases, with 14 bases left in between. The CDR3 extends over 15 amino acids. CDR3 sequence (DNA): TGTGCCAGCAGCTTAGAGCCTGCTCCTTACTACGAGCAGTACTTC. Its translation: CASSLEPAPYYEQYF.

The chain has TRBV7-9 and TRBJ1-2; D gene unclear. V dropped 0 bases and J dropped 8 bases, with 13 bases sitting between them. Germline V gene lookup returns CDR1 SEHNR and CDR2 FQNEAQ (reference sequence). The CDR3 has 14 residues. CDR3 region: CASSLATYSGGYTF. CDR3 in DNA: TGTGCCAGCAGCTTAGCTACATACTCTGGGGGCTACACCTTC. Full variable domain (remainder filled in from reference TRBV7-9 and TRBJ1-2): DTGVSQNPRHKITKRGQNVTFRCDPISEHNRLYWYRQTLGQGPEFLTYFQNEAQLEKSRLLSDRFSAERPKGSFSTLEIQRTEQGDSAMYLCASSLATYSGGYTFGSGTRLTVV.

The V gene is TRBV28, the J gene TRBJ1-4; possible D gene TRBD1, 6 bases. The CDR3 is 14 residues long. Germline-derived CDR1 and CDR2 are MDHEN and SYDVKM. V was cut by 8 bases and J by 0 bases, with 10 bases left in between. The CDR3 DNA is TGTGCCAGCCTCAACAGGGCAACTAATGAAAAACTGTTTTTT. This sequence encodes CASLNRATNEKLFF.